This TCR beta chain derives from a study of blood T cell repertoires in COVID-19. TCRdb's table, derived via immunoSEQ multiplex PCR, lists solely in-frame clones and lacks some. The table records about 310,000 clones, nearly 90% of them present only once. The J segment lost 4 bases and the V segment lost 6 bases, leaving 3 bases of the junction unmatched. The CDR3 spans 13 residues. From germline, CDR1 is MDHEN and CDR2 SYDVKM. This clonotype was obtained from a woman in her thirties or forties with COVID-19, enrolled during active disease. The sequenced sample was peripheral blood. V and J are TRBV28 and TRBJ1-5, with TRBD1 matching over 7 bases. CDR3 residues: CASSRDRNQPQHF. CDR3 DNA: TGTGCCAGCAGCCGGGACAGAAATCAGCCCCAGCATTTT.